What follows describes a single TCR beta chain. This clonotype was counted at least ten times. There is no known antigen for this receptor. Nothing much larger sits one base from this clone, and base qualities are not available. The data stem from a study of T cells in Graves' hyperthyroidism and ophthalmopathy (dated by TCRdb to the late 2010s). Background on the whole study: Peripheral blood was sampled at the time of initial diagnosis, prior to any treatment. An independent validation cohort of fewer than 20 hyperthyroidism patients and about 15 patients who later progressed to ophthalmopathy tested prospective prediction of ophthalmopathy. In addition, the study compared T-cell repertoires in thyroid tissue and in blood from a handful of Graves' hyperthyroidism patients. A discovery cohort of about 100 patients, approximately 45 with Graves' ophthalmopathy and under 60 with stable Graves' hyperthyroidism, was used to find distinguishing TCR V-J signatures. The paper describes TCR Vbeta CDR3 sequencing of roughly 130 peripheral blood samples, made up of roughly 45 ophthalmopathy patients, roughly 75 hyperthyroidism patients and about 17 progressor patients. After blood sampling, hyperthyroidism patients were treated with methimazole at a starting dose of 30 mg daily, and ophthalmopathy patients were treated with high-dose intravenous methylprednisolone. The roughly 100 discovery patients were divided at random into training and test sets in a 7:3 ratio. Study-wide conclusions, independent of this receptor: Sample size was not statistically predetermined, and investigators were not blinded to group allocation. In cross-validation, a model built on a 13 V-J signature told ophthalmopathy apart from stable hyperthyroidism with just under 90% sensitivity and roughly 81% specificity, and in testing the same model reached 80%/75%. During validation, the model predicted progression to ophthalmopathy a median of about 5.9 months ahead of onset, with around 65% sensitivity and around 73% specificity. Most expanded thyroid clonotypes (frequency above 0.001) were also found in blood, which suggests that blood repertoires may mirror thyroid immune responses.

The germline V gene sets CDR1 to SGHAT and CDR2 to FQNNGV. Including cysteine and phenylalanine, the CDR3 has 15 amino acids. Only the CDR3 part of the read is kept: 45 bases, read in frame from the first base. Deletion took 4 bases off V and 5 bases off J, with a span of 14 bases between the germline ends. A patient counted as having stable Graves' hyperthyroidism if no progression to ophthalmopathy occurred over 18 months of follow-up. Hyperthyroidism patients were newly diagnosed, had a disease duration of under 2 months, and were aged 18 to 65 years. The study excluded patients with uncontrolled infections, other autoimmune diseases, pregnancy or lactation. Diagnoses relied on clinical symptoms, serum thyroxine and TRAb, thyroid ultrasound and orbital computed tomography. PBMCs were isolated from about 10 ml of fresh peripheral blood by Ficoll-Paque density gradient centrifugation. Total RNA was extracted using Trizol reagent, and RNA quality was assessed on an Agilent 2100 Bioanalyzer.

The TCR beta CDR3 regions were amplified from RNA transcripts. A first-round RT-PCR of the TCR CDR3 used the HTBI primer set with the Qiagen OneStep RT-PCR kit. A second multiplex PCR round built the libraries, followed by size selection and purification. Libraries were sequenced paired-end with 100 bp reads on an Illumina HiSeq2000. From the authors' description of their analysis: SOAPnuke was used to process the raw data, removing reads that contained adapters or uncalled bases, had a mean Phred below 15, or lacked an exact match to the constant primer or identifier. High-quality paired reads were merged with COPE v1.2.5, and unique nucleotide sequences were defined as clonotypes. MiTCR v1.1 was used to align the clonotypes against IMGT TRBV, TRBD and TRBJ reference segments. The analysis included only V-J combinations with a frequency above 0.0001, which together covered approximately 99% of the repertoires. A TCS score was defined as the ratio of F50 (clonal expansion) to E x V (chaos), with BLOSUM62-based TCRdist applied between CDR3 peptides within each V-J. Welch's t-statistics and random forest reduced roughly 540 V-J features to roughly 13, which were used in a naive Bayes classifier (R e1071). TCRdb redid the processing of the public reads, applying fastp at Q25 and MiXCR, and retained in-frame beta chains. Rows merge per CDR3 protein into single entries with the most common DNA and genes. The V and J calls shown here were made by TCRdb, not taken from the authors' results. The sample has a few hundred thousand distinct CDR3 sequences on record, under 15% of them singletons. Of the sample, around a third is held by the ten largest clones.

Input material: blood. The source is a woman in her twenties or thirties with Graves' hyperthyroidism. This sequence uses TRBV11-2 and TRBJ2-2; the D call is tentative, TRBD1 or TRBD2, as each matches 5 bases. In nucleotides, the sequence is TGTGCCAGCAGCTCAACGCGGGCAGGGACCGGGGAGCTGTTTTTT. Its coded protein is CASSSTRAGTGELFF. Where the CDR3 stops, the reference TRBV11-2 and TRBJ2-2 genes take over; the full variable domain is EAGVAQSPRYKIIEKRQSVAFWCNPISGHATLYWYQQILGQGPKLLIQFQNNGVVDDSQLPKDRFSAERLKGVDSTLKIQPAKLEDSAVYLCASSSTRAGTGELFFGEGSRLTVL.